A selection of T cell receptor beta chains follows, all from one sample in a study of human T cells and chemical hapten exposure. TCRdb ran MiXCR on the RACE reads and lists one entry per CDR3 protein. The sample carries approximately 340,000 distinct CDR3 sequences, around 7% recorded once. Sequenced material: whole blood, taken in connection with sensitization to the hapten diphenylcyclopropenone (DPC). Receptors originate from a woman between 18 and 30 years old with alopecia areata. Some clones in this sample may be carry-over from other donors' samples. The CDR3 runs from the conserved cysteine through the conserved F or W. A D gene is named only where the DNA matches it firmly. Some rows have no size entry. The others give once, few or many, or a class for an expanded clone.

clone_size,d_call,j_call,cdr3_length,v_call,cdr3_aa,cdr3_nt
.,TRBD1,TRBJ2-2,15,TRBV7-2,CASSLGDRVSGELFF,TGTGCCAGCAGCTTGGGGGACAGGGTATCCGGGGAGCTGTTTTTT
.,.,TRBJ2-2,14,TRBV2,CASSEGQADGELFF,TGTGCCAGCAGTGAGGGGCAGGCAGACGGGGAGCTGTTTTTT
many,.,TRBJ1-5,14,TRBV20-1,CSASWGGGNQPQHF,TGCAGTGCCTCTTGGGGGGGCGGCAATCAGCCCCAGCATTTT
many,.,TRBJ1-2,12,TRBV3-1,CASSQGRVGYTF,TGTGCCAGCAGCCAAGGCAGGGTTGGCTACACCTTC
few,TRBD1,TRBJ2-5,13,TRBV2,CASRTGAKETQYF,TGTGCCAGTCGGACAGGGGCTAAAGAGACCCAGTACTTC
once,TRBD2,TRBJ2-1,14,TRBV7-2,CATIAGSSYNEQFF,TGTGCCACCATAGCGGGGAGCTCCTACAATGAGCAGTTCTTC
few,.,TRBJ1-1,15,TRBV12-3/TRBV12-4,CASSFRRLGRGEAFF,TGTGCCAGCAGTTTTAGGAGGTTGGGTCGAGGAGAAGCTTTCTTT
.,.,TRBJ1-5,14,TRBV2,CASSKDSLNQPQHF,TGTGCCAGCAGTAAGGACAGCCTCAATCAGCCCCAGCATTTT
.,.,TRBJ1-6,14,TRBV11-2,CASSLQPYNSPLHF,TGTGCCAGCAGCTTACAACCCTATAATTCACCCCTCCACTTT
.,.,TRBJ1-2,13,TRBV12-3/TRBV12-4,CASSLRGGYGYTF,TGTGCCAGCAGTTTACGGGGCGGCTATGGCTACACCTTC
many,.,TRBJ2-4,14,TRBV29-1,CSVVSFLAKNIQYF,TGCAGCGTTGTATCTTTCCTAGCCAAAAACATTCAGTACTTC
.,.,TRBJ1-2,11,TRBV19,CASSRSAGYTF,TGTGCCAGTAGTCGGTCGGCGGGCTACACCTTC
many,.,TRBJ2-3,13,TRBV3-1,CASSQGFADTQYF,TGTGCCAGCAGCCAGGGTTTCGCAGATACGCAGTATTTT
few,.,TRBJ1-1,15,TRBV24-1,CATSDLLGSQGKAFF,TGTGCCACCAGTGATTTGCTAGGGTCTCAGGGGAAAGCTTTCTTT
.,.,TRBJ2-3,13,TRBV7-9,CASRTTAGDTQYF,TGTGCCAGCAGAACAACCGCCGGGGATACGCAGTATTTT
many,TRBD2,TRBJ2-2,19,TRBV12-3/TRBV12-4,CASNPRGSGGTTSSGELFF,TGTGCCAGCAACCCCCGGGGCAGCGGGGGAACCACCTCCTCCGGGGAGCTGTTTTTT
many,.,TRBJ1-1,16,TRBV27,CASSLQGGVMNTEAFF,TGTGCCAGCAGTTTACAGGGAGGGGTAATGAACACTGAAGCTTTCTTT
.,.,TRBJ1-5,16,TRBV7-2,CASSSGANQFNQPQHF,TGTGCCAGCAGCTCCGGGGCGAATCAGTTCAATCAGCCCCAGCATTTT
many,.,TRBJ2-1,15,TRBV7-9,CASSPRGSEYNEQFF,TGTGCCAGCAGCCCCAGAGGGTCGGAGTACAATGAGCAGTTCTTC
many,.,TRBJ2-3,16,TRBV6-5,CASRLGTIPSTDTQYF,TGTGCCAGCAGATTGGGGACAATCCCAAGCACAGATACGCAGTATTTT
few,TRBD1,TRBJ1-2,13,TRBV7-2,CASLGGDRDGYTF,TGTGCCAGCCTAGGGGGGGACAGGGATGGCTACACCTTC
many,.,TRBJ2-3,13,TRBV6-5,CASSHRLTDTQYF,TGTGCCAGCAGCCACCGTTTGACAGATACGCAGTATTTT
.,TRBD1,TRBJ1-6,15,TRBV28,CASRVVQGARSPLHF,TGTGCCAGCAGAGTAGTCCAGGGGGCGAGGTCACCCCTCCACTTT
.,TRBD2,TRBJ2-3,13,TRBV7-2,CASSPWGLRGEYF,TGTGCCAGCAGCCCCTGGGGACTACGGGGGGAGTATTTT
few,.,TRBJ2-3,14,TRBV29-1,CSGRQVGLPDTQYF,TGCAGCGGAAGACAGGTGGGCCTTCCAGATACGCAGTATTTT
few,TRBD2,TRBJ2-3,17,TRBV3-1,CASSQGVTSGGTDTQYF,TGTGCCAGCAGCCAAGGGGTGACTAGCGGGGGTACAGATACGCAGTATTTT
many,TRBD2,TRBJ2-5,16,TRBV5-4,CASSSRLAGGEETQYF,TGTGCCAGCAGCTCACGACTAGCGGGGGGTGAAGAGACCCAGTACTTC
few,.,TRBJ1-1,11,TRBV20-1,CSASRGEQAFF,TGCAGTGCTAGCCGGGGCGAGCAAGCTTTCTTT
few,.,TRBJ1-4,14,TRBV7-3,CASSPGSYNEKLFF,TGTGCCAGCAGCCCCGGATCCTATAATGAAAAACTGTTTTTT
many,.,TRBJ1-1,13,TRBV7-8,CASSFSPNTEAFF,TGTGCCAGCAGCTTTAGTCCGAACACTGAAGCTTTCTTT
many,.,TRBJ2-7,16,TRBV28,CASSLLQGISSYEQYF,TGTGCCAGCAGTTTACTTCAGGGCATCAGCTCCTACGAGCAGTACTTC
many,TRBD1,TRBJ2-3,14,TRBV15,CATSKGTEQHTQYF,TGTGCCACCAGCAAAGGGACAGAGCAACATACGCAGTATTTT
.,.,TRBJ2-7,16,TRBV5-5,CASSLRLQTSSYEQYF,TGTGCCAGCAGCTTGCGTCTCCAGACGAGCTCCTACGAGCAGTACTTC
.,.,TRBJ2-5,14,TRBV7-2,CASSPRQRQETQYF,TGTGCCAGCAGCCCGAGACAGAGACAAGAGACCCAGTACTTC
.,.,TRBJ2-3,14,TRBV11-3,CASSLGKPTDTQYF,TGTGCCAGCAGCTTGGGTAAACCCACAGATACGCAGTATTTT
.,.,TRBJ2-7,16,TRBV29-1,CSTILGGASPPYEQYF,TGCAGCACGATTTTGGGGGGGGCGAGTCCCCCCTACGAGCAGTACTTC
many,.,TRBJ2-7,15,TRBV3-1,CASSQEGTPLYEQYF,TGTGCCAGCAGCCAAGAAGGGACGCCGCTCTACGAGCAGTACTTC
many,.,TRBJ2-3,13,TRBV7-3,CASSLATTDTQYF,TGTGCCAGCAGCTTAGCCACCACAGATACGCAGTATTTT
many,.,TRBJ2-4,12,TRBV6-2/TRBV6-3,CASTPDRIFSYF,TGTGCCAGCACTCCCGACAGGATATTCAGTTACTTC
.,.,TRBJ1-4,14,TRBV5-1,CASSTGPGGEKLFF,TGCGCCAGCAGCACCGGACCCGGAGGTGAAAAACTGTTTTTT
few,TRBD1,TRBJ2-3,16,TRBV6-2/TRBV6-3,CASTPIGDSSTDTQYF,TGTGCCAGCACCCCCATTGGGGACAGTAGCACAGATACGCAGTATTTT